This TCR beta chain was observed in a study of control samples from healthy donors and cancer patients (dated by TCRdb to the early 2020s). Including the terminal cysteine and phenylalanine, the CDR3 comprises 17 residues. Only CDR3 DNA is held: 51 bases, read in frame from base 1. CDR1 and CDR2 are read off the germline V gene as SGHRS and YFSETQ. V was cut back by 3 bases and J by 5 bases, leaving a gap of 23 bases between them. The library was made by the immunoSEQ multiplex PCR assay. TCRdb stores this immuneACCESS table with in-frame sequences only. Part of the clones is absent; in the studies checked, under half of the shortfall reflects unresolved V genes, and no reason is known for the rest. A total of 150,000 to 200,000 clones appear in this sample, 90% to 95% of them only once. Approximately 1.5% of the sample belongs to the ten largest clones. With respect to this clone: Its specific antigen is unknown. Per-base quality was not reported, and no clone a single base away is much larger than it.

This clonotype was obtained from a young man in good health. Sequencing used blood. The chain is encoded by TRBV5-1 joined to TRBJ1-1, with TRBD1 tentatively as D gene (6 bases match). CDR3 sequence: CASSSGTGPWGRTEAFF. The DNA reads TGCGCCAGCAGCTCAGGAACAGGGCCCTGGGGGCGGACTGAAGCTTTCTTT.